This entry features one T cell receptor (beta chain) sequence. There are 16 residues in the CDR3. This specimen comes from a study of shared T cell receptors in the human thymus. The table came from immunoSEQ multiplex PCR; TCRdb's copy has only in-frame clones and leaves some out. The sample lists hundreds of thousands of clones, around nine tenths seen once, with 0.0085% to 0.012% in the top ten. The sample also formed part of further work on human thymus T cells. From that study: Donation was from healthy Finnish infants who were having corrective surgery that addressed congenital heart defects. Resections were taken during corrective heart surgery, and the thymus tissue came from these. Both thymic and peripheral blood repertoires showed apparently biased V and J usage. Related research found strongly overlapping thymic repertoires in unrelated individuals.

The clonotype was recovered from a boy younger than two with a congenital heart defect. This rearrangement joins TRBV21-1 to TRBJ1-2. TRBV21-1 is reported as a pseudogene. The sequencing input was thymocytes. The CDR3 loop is CASSKGTGREGYGYTF. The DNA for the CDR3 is TGTGCCAGCAGCAAAGGTACGGGCCGGGAGGGCTATGGCTACACCTTC.